The present T cell receptor (beta chain) was sequenced within a study of T cells in Graves' hyperthyroidism and ophthalmopathy. Germline assignment: CDR1 SGHAT and CDR2 FQDESV (reference sequence). There are 16 residues in the CDR3. V shed 5 bases, J shed 2 bases, and the junction held 10 bases outside the gene matches. Those patients with uncontrolled infection, other autoimmune disease, pregnancy or lactation were excluded. Clinical symptoms, serum thyroxine, TRAb, thyroid ultrasound and orbital computed tomography informed diagnoses. Amplified TCR beta CDR3 regions derived from RNA transcripts. TCR CDR3 regions were first amplified by RT-PCR with HTBI primers. MiXCR, run by TCRdb on the multiplex PCR reads, gives a single entry per CDR3 protein. The profile shows about 520,000 distinct CDR3 sequences, less than 25% of them singletons.

Sequenced sample: blood. This clonotype was obtained from a man aged 18 to 30 with Graves' hyperthyroidism. The genes are TRBV11-1 and TRBJ2-5, with 8 bases fitting TRBD1. The CDR3: CASSESPGQVQETQYF. The DNA for the CDR3 is TGTGCCAGCAGCGAATCGCCGGGACAGGTTCAAGAGACCCAGTACTTC.